These 15 T cell receptor beta chains were sequenced from one sample in a study of shared clonotypes between healthy human individuals. Clones were read by immunoSEQ multiplex PCR, and TCRdb kept only the in-frame ones, dropping some. The sample holds millions of clones, roughly 92% seen once. Sample: naive CD4+ T cells sorted from blood. Sample subset: CD45RA+ positively selected. These receptors all come from a young man in good health.

The chain carries TRBV19 and TRBJ2-6; D call uncertain. The CDR3 consists of 13 residues. Trimming took off 7 bases at V and 4 bases at J, with 8 bases between the two ends. Per the germline V gene, CDR1 is LNHDA and CDR2 is SQIVND (reference sequence). CDR3: CASNQGGANVLTF. CDR3 DNA: TGTGCCAGTAACCAAGGGGGGGCCAACGTCCTGACTTTC.

This clone was seen once. This same CDR3 is encoded by further DNA sequences in the sample. CDR3 DNA: TGTGCCAGCAGCTTATTCAGGGATAATTCACCCCTCCACTTT. This sequence encodes CASSLFRDNSPLHF. The V and J genes are TRBV7-9 and TRBJ1-6; possible D gene TRBD1, 5 bases. The CDR3 runs to 14 residues. V lost 2 bases to trimming and J lost 5 bases, with 7 bases between them. From germline, CDR1 is SEHNR and CDR2 FQNEAQ (reference sequence).

The chain is built from TRBV28 and TRBJ1-1; tentative D call: TRBD1 (6 bases). Germline CDR1 and CDR2: MDHEN and SYDVKM. The CDR3 totals 15 residues. Deletions cut 6 bases from V and 1 base from J, with 15 bases between. CDR3 in amino acids: CASSPLGGANTEAFF. The CDR3 coding sequence is TGTGCCAGCAGCCCCTTAGGGGGGGCGAACACTGAAGCTTTCTTT.

The rearrangement joins TRBV6-1 to TRBJ1-6, with D uncertain. This CDR3 spans 14 amino acids. Germline CDR1 reads MNHNS; CDR2 reads SASEGT. V lost 0 bases, J lost 4 bases, and 4 bases lay in between. CDR3 residues: CASSEALYNSPLHF. The CDR3 DNA is TGTGCCAGCAGTGAAGCGCTTTATAATTCACCCCTCCACTTT.

The chain uses TRBV11-3 and TRBJ2-5, with D possibly matching TRBD2 (5 bases). Germline CDR1 SGHNT, CDR2 YENEEA. The CDR3 runs 15 residues. Trimming took off 4 bases at V and 2 bases at J, with 14 bases between the two ends. CDR3 nucleotide sequence: TGTGCCAGCAGCTCTCCGGGTGAGGGACAAGAGACCCAGTACTTC. It specifies CASSSPGEGQETQYF. Combining the CDR3 with reference TRBV11-3 and TRBJ2-5 gives the whole variable domain EAGVVQSPRYKIIEKKQPVAFWCNPISGHNTLYWYLQNLGQGPELLIRYENEEAVDDSQLPKDRFSAERLKGVDSTLKIQPAELGDSAVYLCASSSPGEGQETQYFGPGTRLLVL.

The V gene is TRBV30, the J gene TRBJ2-7, with D perhaps being TRBD1 or TRBD2 (7 bases each). V was clipped by 0 bases and J by 5 bases, with 14 bases between them. This CDR3 region has 14 residues. The germline CDR1 and CDR2 sequences are GTSNPN and SVGIG (reference sequence). CDR3 nucleotide sequence: TGTGCCTGGAGTGTACTGCAGGGGGGGGACGAGCAGTACTTC. Its translation: CAWSVLQGGDEQYF.

The chain has TRBV6-5 and TRBJ2-1, with D perhaps matching TRBD1 (5 bases). Trimming pared 5 bases from V and 10 bases from J, leaving 12 bases between. Germline V gives CDR1 MNHEY, CDR2 SVGAGI. The CDR3 length is 12 residues. The chain's CDR3 is CASSRFKGEQFF. CDR3 coding DNA: TGTGCCAGCAGTCGCTTTAAGGGGGAGCAGTTCTTC.

Worth noting for this clone: The identical CDR3 is also encoded by other nucleotide sequences in the sample. The gene calls are TRBV18 and TRBJ1-1; D is ambiguous. Germline V gene sequence: CDR1 KGHSH, CDR2 LQKENI. The CDR3 length is 14 residues. Trimming stripped 0 bases from V and 1 base from J, with 6 bases between. Written as DNA, the CDR3 is TGTGCCAGCTCACCACCCGGTAAGAACACTGAAGCTTTCTTT. Protein: CASSPPGKNTEAFF. The full variable domain, with the rest looked up from reference TRBV18 and TRBJ1-1, is NAGVMQNPRHLVRRRGQEARLRCSPMKGHSHVYWYRQLPEEGLKFMVYLQKENIIDESGMPKERFSAEFPKEGPSILRIQQVVRGDSAAYFCASSPPGKNTEAFFGQGTRLTVV.

This clone was observed a single time. The J gene is TRBJ2-3, the V gene TRBV4-2; TRBD2 matches at 7 bases. J was trimmed by 2 bases and V by 0 bases; bases with no gene match: 14. The CDR3 extends over 19 amino acids. In germline, CDR1 is LGHNA, CDR2 YNFKEQ. Here the CDR3 reads CASSQDRPLPGGLTDTQYF. The CDR3 nucleotides read TGTGCCAGCAGCCAAGACCGGCCCCTTCCGGGGGGTCTCACAGATACGCAGTATTTT.

Concerning this clone itself: Other nucleotide sequences in the sample specify the same CDR3. The V call is TRBV7-2, the J call TRBJ2-1; 8 nucleotides align to TRBD2. The CDR3 spans 16 residues. From germline, CDR1 is SGHTA and CDR2 FQGNSA. Trimming at V came to 8 bases and at J to 1 base, leaving 10 bases not matched to a gene. The CDR3 loop reads CASSLALAGSYNEQFF. DNA of the CDR3: TGTGCCAGCTCGCTCGCGTTAGCGGGGTCCTACAATGAGCAGTTCTTC.

The V and J genes are TRBV7-9 and TRBJ1-1; D remains unclear. Germline CDR1 reads SEHNR; CDR2 reads FQNEAQ (reference sequence). CDR3 size: 13 residues. V was pared by 6 bases and J by 0 bases, with 8 bases between. The CDR3 region has the DNA TGTGCCAGCAGTCGTTGGATGAACACTGAAGCTTTCTTT. Its translation: CASSRWMNTEAFF.

This clone was seen a few times. The rearrangement links TRBV4-3 to TRBJ2-1, with TRBD2 identical over 9 bases. From germline, CDR1 is LGHNA and CDR2 YSLEER. The length of the CDR3 is 16 residues. Trimming at V came to 0 bases and at J to 8 bases, leaving 8 bases not matched to a gene. In nucleotides, the CDR3 is TGCGCCAGCAGCCAAGAACTGGCGGGAGGGCTCGATGAGCAGTTCTTC. It yields the protein CASSQELAGGLDEQFF.

This chain connects TRBV2 to TRBJ1-1, with a weak D call TRBD1 (6 bases). The germline V gene encodes CDR1 SNHLY and CDR2 FYNNEI. Deletions cut 5 bases from V and 6 bases from J, with 16 bases between. The CDR3 runs 14 residues. In DNA form, the CDR3 reads TGTGCCAGCAGTACCTGGGGGCGGGGCTCTGAAGCTTTCTTT. The encoded protein is CASSTWGRGSEAFF.

The chain has TRBV5-1 and TRBJ1-3; tentative D call: TRBD1 (6 bases). Trimming removed 0 bases from V and 2 bases from J, with 12 bases in between. Germline V gene lookup returns CDR1 SGHRS and CDR2 YFSETQ. The CDR3 consists of 16 residues. CDR3 amino acids: CASSLGPRGTGNTIYF. The CDR3 DNA sequence: TGCGCCAGCAGCTTGGGTCCCAGGGGAACTGGAAACACCATATATTTT. The full variable domain, rest sourced from reference TRBV5-1 and TRBJ1-3, is KAGVTQTPRYLIKTRGQQVTLSCSPISGHRSVSWYQQTPGQGLQFLFEYFSETQRNKGNFPGRFSGRQFSNSRSEMNVSTLELGDSALYLCASSLGPRGTGNTIYFGEGSWLTVV.

This chain uses TRBV29-1 with TRBJ1-1; D remains unclear. This CDR3 spans 12 amino acids. Trimming left V 1 base short and J 1 base short, with 4 bases between. The germline V gene encodes CDR1 SQVTM and CDR2 ANQGSEA. The CDR3 coding sequence is TGCAGCGTTGAAGGGGAGAACACTGAAGCTTTCTTT. This sequence encodes CSVEGENTEAFF.